This T cell receptor (beta chain) was sequenced in a study of blood T cell repertoires in COVID-19. CDR3 length: 13 residues. Trimming shortened V by 0 bases and J by 3 bases, and 6 bases separated the two germline ends. CDR1 and CDR2 from the germline V gene are GTSNPN and SVGIG (reference sequence). Data came from immunoSEQ multiplex PCR; TCRdb stores just in-frame clones and leaves some out. The data hold 390,000 or so clones, with approximately 89% observed a single time. The specimen sequenced was peripheral blood. V usage is TRBV30 and J usage is TRBJ1-3; unclear D gene. The source is a woman in her thirties with COVID-19, enrolled during active disease. For the CDR3, the DNA is TGTGCCTGGAGTGTCCCAAATGGAAACACCATATATTTT. This codes for CAWSVPNGNTIYF. The full variable domain, with the rest looked up from reference TRBV30 and TRBJ1-3, is SQTIHQWPATLVQPVGSPLSLECTVEGTSNPNLYWYRQAAGRGLQLLFYSVGIGQISSEVPQNLSASRPQDRQFILSSKKLLLSDSGFYLCAWSVPNGNTIYFGEGSWLTVV.